The rows below give T cell receptor beta chains drawn from one sample of a study of cytomegalovirus exposure and HLA in healthy donors. TCRdb's copy holds only in-frame clones and misses some; the assay was immunoSEQ multiplex PCR. This repertoire shows about 180,000 clones, 70% to 85% found once; its top ten account for more than 3.5%. Sequenced material: PBMCs. The receptor set was obtained from a woman aged 55-70 years in good health and CMV-seropositive. The CDR3 runs from the conserved cysteine through the conserved F or W. The order of the fields is CDR3 protein, CDR3 DNA, J gene, clone size, D gene, V gene. A D gene is named only where the DNA matches it firmly. Size is stated for part of the rows, as once, few or many counts, or as a class when the clone is expanded.

CASSQETSGRDTQYF,TGTGCCAGCAGCCAAGAAACTAGCGGGAGAGATACGCAGTATTTT,TRBJ2-3,.,TRBD2,TRBV4-2
CASSTDNNQPQHF,TGTGCCAGCAGCACCGACAACAATCAGCCCCAGCATTTT,TRBJ1-5,.,.,TRBV7-9
CASSLRQGSSGANGLTF,TGCGCCAGCAGCTTACGGCAGGGTAGCTCTGGGGCCAACGGCCTGACTTTC,TRBJ2-6,.,.,TRBV5-1
CASSLATVNTEAFF,TGTGCCAGCAGCTTAGCGACAGTGAACACTGAAGCTTTCTTT,TRBJ1-1,few,.,TRBV7-9
CASSPPWGWKNTEAFF,TGTGCCAGCTCACCCCCCTGGGGCTGGAAGAACACTGAAGCTTTCTTT,TRBJ1-1,.,.,TRBV18
CASSVTTDSSYEQYF,TGCGCCAGCAGCGTTACCACTGACTCCTCCTACGAGCAGTACTTC,TRBJ2-7,.,.,TRBV5-1
CASSSPGGGYTF,TGTGCCAGCAGCTCCCCCGGGGGAGGCTACACCTTC,TRBJ1-2,.,.,TRBV6-5
CASSPFRGTEAFF,TGTGCCAGCAGCCCATTCCGGGGGACTGAAGCTTTCTTT,TRBJ1-1,.,.,TRBV7-9
CASREGQASNQPQHF,TGTGCCAGCAGGGAGGGACAGGCAAGCAATCAGCCCCAGCATTTT,TRBJ1-5,.,TRBD1,TRBV7-2
CSVGQGNQPQHF,TGCAGCGTCGGACAGGGGAATCAGCCCCAGCATTTT,TRBJ1-5,.,TRBD1,TRBV29-1
CASRRDRVTYEQYF,TGTGCCAGCAGACGGGACAGGGTCACCTACGAGCAGTACTTC,TRBJ2-7,.,TRBD1,TRBV6-1
CASSTATGALLDEQFF,TGTGCCAGCAGCACGGCGACAGGGGCGCTACTGGATGAGCAGTTCTTC,TRBJ2-1,.,TRBD1,TRBV5-8
CASSISTTVFSNQPQHF,TGTGCCAGTAGTATCAGTACGACAGTTTTTAGCAATCAGCCCCAGCATTTT,TRBJ1-5,.,.,TRBV19
CASSQDIFSFSGGGYIEQFF,TGCGCCAGCAGCCAAGATATTTTTTCTTTTTCAGGGGGAGGCTACATTGAACAGTTCTTC,TRBJ2-1,.,.,TRBV4-1
CASSDLLDHEQFF,TGCGCCAGCAGTGACCTACTAGATCATGAGCAGTTCTTC,TRBJ2-1,.,.,TRBV10-1
CASSVGGLGTEAFF,TGTGCCAGCAGCGTAGGGGGGCTTGGCACTGAAGCTTTCTTT,TRBJ1-1,.,.,TRBV9
CASRKDRGLANEKLFF,TGTGCCAGCAGAAAGGACAGGGGGCTAGCTAATGAAAAACTGTTTTTT,TRBJ1-4,.,TRBD1,TRBV2
CASSFGQGGYEQYF,TGTGCCAGCAGTTTCGGACAGGGCGGGTACGAGCAGTACTTC,TRBJ2-7,.,TRBD1,TRBV27
CASSSLAGLTF,TGTGCCAGCAGTTCTCTGGCGGGACTTACCTTC,TRBJ2-7,.,.,TRBV28
CASSPGFSSYEQYF,TGTGCCAGCAGCCCGGGATTCAGCTCCTACGAGCAGTACTTC,TRBJ2-7,.,.,TRBV5-6
CASSSREGSPLHF,TGTGCCAGCAGCTCCAGGGAAGGCTCACCCCTCCACTTT,TRBJ1-6,.,.,TRBV5-4
CASRATSGRNNEQFF,TGTGCCAGCAGGGCTACTAGCGGGAGAAACAATGAGCAGTTCTTC,TRBJ2-1,few,TRBD2,TRBV6-5
CASSSGGPRTGELFF,TGTGCCAGCAGCTCGGGGGGGCCACGCACCGGGGAGCTGTTTTTT,TRBJ2-2,few,TRBD2,TRBV7-6
CSVEEGTQYF,TGCAGCGTCGAGGAGGGTACGCAGTATTTT,TRBJ2-3,.,.,TRBV29-1
CASSEWSGAIFSGANVLTF,TGTGCCAGCAGTGAATGGTCAGGGGCCATATTTTCTGGGGCCAACGTCCTGACTTTC,TRBJ2-6,once,.,TRBV2
CASSLTGTSTDTQYF,TGTGCCAGCAGCTTGACAGGGACTAGCACAGATACGCAGTATTTT,TRBJ2-3,.,.,TRBV7-6
CASHSGFIYEQYF,TGTGCCAGCCACTCGGGGTTCATCTACGAGCAGTACTTC,TRBJ2-7,.,.,TRBV6-1
CASSLGSRSSYNEQFF,TGTGCCAGCAGCCTGGGGAGCAGAAGCTCCTACAATGAGCAGTTCTTC,TRBJ2-1,once,.,TRBV11-2
CASRRTSEFGEQFF,TGTGCCAGCAGGCGGACTAGCGAATTTGGTGAGCAGTTCTTC,TRBJ2-1,.,TRBD2,TRBV6-6
CASSLRTSGRGEETQYF,TGTGCCAGCAGCCTCCGGACTAGCGGGAGGGGGGAGGAGACCCAGTACTTC,TRBJ2-5,.,TRBD2,TRBV13
CASSSPGGRGLFVQYF,TGTGCCAGCAGCTCCCCCGGTGGACGAGGACTGTTTGTGCAGTACTTC,TRBJ2-7,.,.,TRBV7-9
CASSPGTSSEQYF,TGTGCCAGCTCACCCGGGACTTCCTCCGAGCAGTACTTC,TRBJ2-7,once,.,TRBV18
CASSPGQGQYQETQYF,TGTGCCAGCAGCCCCGGACAGGGGCAGTACCAAGAGACCCAGTACTTC,TRBJ2-5,.,TRBD1,TRBV9
CASRGAGLAEGEQFF,TGTGCCAGCAGGGGAGCGGGATTGGCCGAGGGTGAGCAGTTCTTC,TRBJ2-1,.,TRBD2,TRBV28
CASSLSSSGGETQYF,TGTGCCAGCAGCTTATCGAGTAGCGGGGGTGAGACCCAGTACTTC,TRBJ2-5,.,TRBD2,TRBV7-6
CASSSPTSTDTQYF,TGTGCCAGCAGTTCACCTACTAGCACAGATACGCAGTATTTT,TRBJ2-3,.,.,TRBV27
CASSAGQGNEQYF,TGTGCCAGTAGCGCCGGACAGGGCAACGAGCAGTACTTC,TRBJ2-7,.,TRBD1,TRBV19
CASSSDYGYTF,TGCGCCAGCAGTAGTGACTATGGCTACACCTTC,TRBJ1-2,.,.,TRBV5-1
CASSLGQGDNSPLHF,TGTGCCAGCAGCCTAGGACAGGGTGACAATTCACCCCTCCACTTT,TRBJ1-6,.,TRBD1,TRBV4-2
CASSTGRNTEAFF,TGTGCCAGCTCCACAGGGAGGAACACTGAAGCTTTCTTT,TRBJ1-1,few,.,TRBV28
CASTDFGVRGTDTQYF,TGTGCCAGTACGGATTTCGGCGTCAGGGGAACAGATACGCAGTATTTT,TRBJ2-3,.,.,TRBV19
CASSEGLAGYEQYF,TGTGCCAGCAGTGAAGGGCTAGCAGGCTACGAGCAGTACTTC,TRBJ2-7,few,.,TRBV2
CASKAGVNNEQFF,TGTGCCAGTAAGGCGGGAGTGAACAATGAGCAGTTCTTC,TRBJ2-1,.,TRBD2,TRBV19
CASSRTSGTQETQYF,TGTGCCAGCAGCAGGACTAGCGGAACTCAAGAGACCCAGTACTTC,TRBJ2-5,.,TRBD2,TRBV7-3
CASSYSGVQPQHF,TGTGCCAGCAGTTACTCAGGGGTTCAGCCCCAGCATTTT,TRBJ1-5,few,.,TRBV6-5
CASSVEGQVQETQYF,TGTGCCAGCAGCGTAGAAGGACAAGTCCAAGAGACCCAGTACTTC,TRBJ2-5,.,.,TRBV9
CACSPSLSGANVLTF,TGTGCCTGTAGCCCGAGCCTATCTGGGGCCAACGTCCTGACTTTC,TRBJ2-6,.,.,TRBV19
CASSYLGQGGGELFF,TGTGCCAGCAGTTACTTGGGACAGGGCGGCGGGGAGCTGTTTTTT,TRBJ2-2,.,TRBD1,TRBV6-5
CASSGRLAGVNEQFF,TGTGCCAGCAGCGGCCGACTAGCGGGGGTTAATGAGCAGTTCTTC,TRBJ2-1,.,TRBD2,TRBV11-1